A few counts support the clone carrying this T cell receptor beta chain. Method: immunoSEQ multiplex PCR; TCRdb's copy keeps in-frame clones and lacks some. The sample shows 300,000 to 350,000 clones, 80% to 90% of them seen only once. The sample is drawn from a study of blood T cell repertoires in COVID-19. Background on the study: The samples span acute and convalescent COVID-19 from the United States, Italy and Spain. PBMCs, B-cell-depleted T cells, or T cells were the source of the cDNA or gDNA that made up the material.

The study counted Cohort 3 donors as recovered given two negative PCRs, clearance, or symptom resolution. The CDR3 covers 17 residues. Trimming at V came to 3 bases and at J to 6 bases, leaving 11 bases not matched to a gene. Germline CDR1 reads SGDLS; CDR2 reads YYNGEE. The specimen sequenced was PBMCs or T cells enriched from blood (not recorded which). This chain connects TRBV9 to TRBJ2-2; TRBD2 agrees at 10 bases. The source is a man aged 25-45 years who had recovered from COVID-19. The CDR3 DNA reads TGTGCCAGCAGCGCTGCTAGCGGGGGCGCCAGGGCCGGGGAGCTGTTTTTT. This codes for CASSAASGGARAGELFF.